The rows below give T cell receptor beta chains drawn from one sample of a study of shared T cell receptors in the human thymus. This table comes from immunoSEQ multiplex PCR, and its TCRdb copy is limited to in-frame clones, with some not included. This sample carries 700,000 or so clones, approximately 85% of them seen once, and the ten largest clones take around 0.01%. The sample was also reused in another study, on human thymus T cells.

Sequencing used thymocytes. The receptors were gathered from a girl under three years old with a congenital heart defect. CDR3s include the opening cysteine and the closing phenylalanine or tryptophan. D genes are given only for firm matches. The size field is filled for only some rows; it gives once, few, many or a size class.

J gene: TRBJ1-1
clone size: .
D gene: TRBD1
V gene: TRBV23-1
CDR3 protein: CASSLKSGTGWRSPEAFF
CDR3 DNA: TGCGCCAGCAGTCTCAAATCCGGGACAGGGTGGCGATCCCCTGAAGCTTTCTTT

J gene: TRBJ2-2
clone size: .
D gene: TRBD2
V gene: TRBV10-3
CDR3 protein: CAISGTSGFHTGELFF
CDR3 DNA: TGTGCCATCAGTGGGACTAGCGGGTTCCACACCGGGGAGCTGTTTTTT

J gene: TRBJ1-1
clone size: .
D gene: TRBD1
V gene: TRBV19
CDR3 protein: CASSLDRGRDTEAFF
CDR3 DNA: TGTGCCAGTAGTCTCGACAGGGGGCGGGACACTGAAGCTTTCTTT

J gene: TRBJ1-4
clone size: .
D gene: .
V gene: TRBV4-1
CDR3 protein: CASSEQMNEKLFF
CDR3 DNA: TGCGCCAGCAGCGAACAAATGAATGAAAAACTGTTTTTT

J gene: TRBJ1-2
clone size: .
D gene: .
V gene: TRBV4-3
CDR3 protein: CASSHTTTSNYGYTF
CDR3 DNA: TGCGCCAGCAGCCATACAACCACATCTAACTATGGCTACACCTTC

J gene: TRBJ1-1
clone size: .
D gene: .
V gene: TRBV5-1
CDR3 protein: CASSFSGSRKDTEAFF
CDR3 DNA: TGCGCCAGCAGCTTCAGCGGAAGCCGGAAGGACACTGAAGCTTTCTTT

J gene: TRBJ2-7
clone size: .
D gene: .
V gene: TRBV5-1
CDR3 protein: CASSTGRGDAYEQYF
CDR3 DNA: TGCGCCAGCAGTACCGGCAGGGGAGACGCCTACGAGCAGTACTTC

J gene: TRBJ1-2
clone size: .
D gene: .
V gene: TRBV18
CDR3 protein: CASSPSWGDGYTF
CDR3 DNA: TGTGCCAGCTCACCATCGTGGGGGGATGGCTACACCTTC

J gene: TRBJ2-3
clone size: .
D gene: TRBD2
V gene: TRBV7-7
CDR3 protein: CASSRGTSGGNTDTQYF
CDR3 DNA: TGTGCTAGCAGCCGGGGGACTAGCGGGGGTAACACAGATACGCAGTATTTT

J gene: TRBJ1-1
clone size: .
D gene: .
V gene: TRBV19
CDR3 protein: CASSIGSREATEAFF
CDR3 DNA: TGTGCCAGTAGTATAGGTAGTAGGGAGGCCACTGAAGCTTTCTTT

J gene: TRBJ2-5
clone size: .
D gene: TRBD2
V gene: TRBV7-9
CDR3 protein: CASSFSTSGGLSYQETQYF
CDR3 DNA: TGTGCCAGCAGCTTTTCGACTAGCGGGGGGCTCAGTTACCAAGAGACCCAGTACTTC

J gene: TRBJ2-1
clone size: .
D gene: .
V gene: TRBV27
CDR3 protein: CASSFLKFGGPVYNEQFF
CDR3 DNA: TGTGCCAGCAGTTTTTTAAAGTTCGGGGGGCCTGTTTACAATGAGCAGTTCTTC

J gene: TRBJ2-5
clone size: .
D gene: TRBD1
V gene: TRBV5-1
CDR3 protein: CASSLQGSGRKTQETQYF
CDR3 DNA: TGCGCCAGCAGCTTACAGGGGTCGGGCCGAAAAACCCAAGAGACCCAGTACTTC

J gene: TRBJ1-4
clone size: .
D gene: TRBD1
V gene: TRBV10-2
CDR3 protein: CASSEPPEGAREKLFF
CDR3 DNA: TGCGCCAGCAGTGAGCCTCCCGAGGGGGCTAGAGAAAAACTGTTTTTT

J gene: TRBJ1-2
clone size: .
D gene: .
V gene: TRBV7-2
CDR3 protein: CASTIPSGQGLGYGYTF
CDR3 DNA: TGTGCCAGCACCATACCCTCTGGGCAGGGGCTAGGGTATGGCTACACCTTC

J gene: TRBJ2-5
clone size: .
D gene: TRBD2
V gene: TRBV7-2
CDR3 protein: CASSLSPSGPQETQYF
CDR3 DNA: TGTGCCAGCAGCTTATCGCCTAGCGGCCCCCAAGAGACCCAGTACTTC

J gene: TRBJ1-1
clone size: .
D gene: .
V gene: TRBV2
CDR3 protein: CASSENSPSKAFF
CDR3 DNA: TGTGCCAGCAGTGAGAACAGCCCAAGCAAAGCTTTCTTT

J gene: TRBJ1-6
clone size: .
D gene: .
V gene: TRBV28
CDR3 protein: CASSFHPRGCFNSPLHF
CDR3 DNA: TGTGCCAGCAGTTTCCACCCTCGAGGGTGCTTTAATTCACCCCTCCACTTT

J gene: TRBJ2-1
clone size: .
D gene: TRBD2
V gene: TRBV4-3
CDR3 protein: CASRAGGERANEQFF
CDR3 DNA: TGCGCCAGCAGGGCGGGGGGAGAGAGGGCCAATGAGCAGTTCTTC

J gene: TRBJ1-4
clone size: once
D gene: .
V gene: TRBV4-1
CDR3 protein: CASSRLGDKIREKLFF
CDR3 DNA: TGCGCCAGCAGCCGGTTGGGAGATAAGATAAGGGAAAAACTGTTTTTT

J gene: TRBJ1-3
clone size: .
D gene: .
V gene: TRBV4-1
CDR3 protein: CASSHGLLGNTIYF
CDR3 DNA: TGCGCCAGCAGCCATGGACTGCTTGGAAACACCATATATTTT

J gene: TRBJ2-3
clone size: .
D gene: .
V gene: TRBV4-3
CDR3 protein: CASSQELQVTDTQYF
CDR3 DNA: TGCGCCAGCAGCCAAGAACTACAGGTTACAGATACGCAGTATTTT

J gene: TRBJ2-1
clone size: .
D gene: .
V gene: TRBV5-8
CDR3 protein: CASSLDPREEQFF
CDR3 DNA: TGTGCCAGCAGCTTGGATCCCAGGGAAGAGCAGTTCTTC

J gene: TRBJ2-1
clone size: once
D gene: .
V gene: TRBV27
CDR3 protein: CASSLGHSYNEQFF
CDR3 DNA: TGTGCCAGCAGTTTAGGGCACTCCTACAATGAGCAGTTCTTC

J gene: TRBJ1-2
clone size: .
D gene: TRBD1
V gene: TRBV6-1
CDR3 protein: CASRRQGNCGYTF
CDR3 DNA: TGTGCCAGCAGAAGACAGGGGAATTGTGGCTACACCTTC

J gene: TRBJ2-5
clone size: .
D gene: .
V gene: TRBV7-9
CDR3 protein: CASSKTANQETQYF
CDR3 DNA: TGTGCCAGCAGTAAGACAGCGAACCAAGAGACCCAGTACTTC

J gene: TRBJ2-3
clone size: .
D gene: TRBD2
V gene: TRBV30
CDR3 protein: CAWTPPSSGGADTQYF
CDR3 DNA: TGTGCCTGGACCCCCCCTTCTAGCGGGGGGGCTGATACGCAGTATTTT

J gene: TRBJ1-2
clone size: .
D gene: TRBD1
V gene: TRBV6-5
CDR3 protein: CASSDPDRHYGYTF
CDR3 DNA: TGTGCCAGCAGTGACCCGGACAGGCACTATGGCTACACCTTC

J gene: TRBJ2-6
clone size: .
D gene: .
V gene: TRBV15
CDR3 protein: CATSRSKELLASGANVLTF
CDR3 DNA: TGTGCCACCAGCCGATCCAAGGAATTACTAGCCTCTGGGGCCAACGTCCTGACTTTC

J gene: TRBJ1-4
clone size: .
D gene: TRBD1
V gene: TRBV28
CDR3 protein: CASSLLDRVNEKLFF
CDR3 DNA: TGTGCCAGCAGTTTATTGGACAGGGTAAATGAAAAACTGTTTTTT

J gene: TRBJ1-2
clone size: .
D gene: TRBD1
V gene: TRBV6-1
CDR3 protein: CASRRQGGYGYTF
CDR3 DNA: TGTGCCAGCAGACGACAGGGGGGTTATGGCTACACCTTC

J gene: TRBJ1-2
clone size: .
D gene: .
V gene: TRBV7-6
CDR3 protein: CASSSLGQGWDTF
CDR3 DNA: TGTGCCAGCAGCTCCCTTGGGCAGGGTTGGGACACCTTC

J gene: TRBJ1-6
clone size: .
D gene: .
V gene: TRBV19
CDR3 protein: CASSTSRNSPLHF
CDR3 DNA: TGTGCCAGTAGTACCTCGAGAAATTCACCCCTCCACTTT

J gene: TRBJ1-2
clone size: .
D gene: .
V gene: TRBV19
CDR3 protein: CASSITELSYGYTF
CDR3 DNA: TGTGCCAGTAGTATCACCGAACTGAGCTATGGCTACACCTTC

J gene: TRBJ1-3
clone size: .
D gene: .
V gene: TRBV19
CDR3 protein: CASNNREYSGNTIYF
CDR3 DNA: TGTGCCAGTAATAACAGGGAATACTCTGGAAACACCATATATTTT

J gene: TRBJ2-5
clone size: .
D gene: TRBD2
V gene: TRBV7-2
CDR3 protein: CASSFWGGETQYF
CDR3 DNA: TGTGCCAGCAGCTTTTGGGGGGGGGAGACCCAGTACTTC

J gene: TRBJ1-2
clone size: few
D gene: TRBD1
V gene: TRBV5-6
CDR3 protein: CASSLIPRDRNDLNYGYTF
CDR3 DNA: TGTGCCAGCAGCTTGATACCCCGGGACAGAAACGATTTAAACTATGGCTACACCTTC

J gene: TRBJ1-1
clone size: .
D gene: TRBD1
V gene: TRBV28
CDR3 protein: CASSHLGSGTDSMNTEAFF
CDR3 DNA: TGTGCCAGCAGTCATCTGGGCTCGGGGACAGACTCCATGAACACTGAAGCTTTCTTT

J gene: TRBJ1-2
clone size: .
D gene: .
V gene: TRBV29-1
CDR3 protein: CSVDLLTGNSNYGYTF
CDR3 DNA: TGCAGCGTTGATCTCCTTACAGGGAACTCTAACTATGGCTACACCTTC

J gene: TRBJ1-1
clone size: .
D gene: .
V gene: TRBV4-1
CDR3 protein: CASSQVESGLNTEAFF
CDR3 DNA: TGCGCCAGCAGCCAAGTAGAATCAGGGTTAAACACTGAAGCTTTCTTT

J gene: TRBJ1-4
clone size: .
D gene: .
V gene: TRBV4-3
CDR3 protein: CASSQEVSGRPEKLFF
CDR3 DNA: TGCGCCAGCAGCCAAGAAGTCTCAGGGCGGCCTGAAAAACTGTTTTTT

J gene: TRBJ1-5
clone size: .
D gene: .
V gene: TRBV28
CDR3 protein: CASSPRQNQPQHF
CDR3 DNA: TGTGCCAGCAGTCCTCGACAGAATCAGCCCCAGCATTTT

J gene: TRBJ2-1
clone size: .
D gene: .
V gene: TRBV15
CDR3 protein: CATSRDLRNEQFF
CDR3 DNA: TGTGCCACCAGCAGAGATCTCCGCAATGAGCAGTTCTTC

J gene: TRBJ2-1
clone size: .
D gene: .
V gene: TRBV14
CDR3 protein: CASSQTRLVINEQFF
CDR3 DNA: TGTGCCAGCAGCCAAACAAGACTAGTTATCAATGAGCAGTTCTTC

J gene: TRBJ2-5
clone size: .
D gene: .
V gene: TRBV19
CDR3 protein: CASSISPLGETQYF
CDR3 DNA: TGTGCCAGTAGTATTTCGCCCCTAGGAGAGACCCAGTACTTC

J gene: TRBJ2-7
clone size: .
D gene: .
V gene: TRBV27
CDR3 protein: CSAGQTTSFYEQYF
CDR3 DNA: TGTTCGGCCGGACAGACAACTTCTTTTTACGAGCAGTACTTC

J gene: TRBJ2-7
clone size: few
D gene: TRBD1
V gene: TRBV6-1
CDR3 protein: CASSGVYTGTGSYEQYF
CDR3 DNA: TGTGCCAGCAGTGGTGTATATACCGGGACAGGGTCCTACGAGCAGTACTTC

J gene: TRBJ1-4
clone size: .
D gene: .
V gene: TRBV6-6
CDR3 protein: CASSLINEKLFF
CDR3 DNA: TGTGCCAGCAGTCTAATTAATGAAAAACTGTTTTTT

J gene: TRBJ1-2
clone size: .
D gene: TRBD1
V gene: TRBV29-1
CDR3 protein: CSVERRDRPNYGYTF
CDR3 DNA: TGCAGCGTTGAAAGGCGGGACAGGCCAAACTATGGCTACACCTTC

J gene: TRBJ2-7
clone size: .
D gene: TRBD1
V gene: TRBV7-9
CDR3 protein: CASSLDTGTGDYEQYF
CDR3 DNA: TGTGCCAGCAGCTTAGACACCGGGACAGGAGACTACGAGCAGTACTTC

J gene: TRBJ2-5
clone size: .
D gene: .
V gene: TRBV30
CDR3 protein: CAWSAGFGETQYF
CDR3 DNA: TGTGCCTGGAGTGCAGGGTTCGGGGAGACCCAGTACTTC

J gene: TRBJ1-1
clone size: .
D gene: .
V gene: TRBV25-1
CDR3 protein: CASSSLTWAQAFF
CDR3 DNA: TGTGCCAGCAGCTCCTTGACCTGGGCCCAAGCTTTCTTT

J gene: TRBJ2-5
clone size: .
D gene: TRBD1
V gene: TRBV12-5
CDR3 protein: CASGLAHRTGVDETQYF
CDR3 DNA: TGTGCTAGTGGTTTGGCCCACAGGACAGGGGTCGACGAGACCCAGTACTTC

J gene: TRBJ2-5
clone size: .
D gene: .
V gene: TRBV9
CDR3 protein: CASSVAGLARETQYF
CDR3 DNA: TGTGCCAGCAGCGTAGCCGGTCTGGCTAGAGAGACCCAGTACTTC

J gene: TRBJ2-1
clone size: .
D gene: TRBD2
V gene: TRBV6-4
CDR3 protein: CASNRGLAGGNEQFF
CDR3 DNA: TGTGCCAGCAACCGGGGACTAGCGGGGGGGAATGAGCAGTTCTTC

J gene: TRBJ1-4
clone size: .
D gene: TRBD1
V gene: TRBV11-2
CDR3 protein: CASSFFGTAPTNEKLFF
CDR3 DNA: TGTGCCAGCAGCTTTTTCGGGACAGCCCCAACTAATGAAAAACTGTTTTTT

J gene: TRBJ1-3
clone size: .
D gene: .
V gene: TRBV7-9
CDR3 protein: CASSLALRMFGNTIYF
CDR3 DNA: TGTGCCAGCAGCTTAGCATTGCGGATGTTCGGAAACACCATATATTTT

J gene: TRBJ2-3
clone size: .
D gene: .
V gene: TRBV6-5
CDR3 protein: CASSYHALRAPDTQYF
CDR3 DNA: TGTGCCAGCAGTTACCACGCCTTGAGGGCCCCAGATACGCAGTATTTT